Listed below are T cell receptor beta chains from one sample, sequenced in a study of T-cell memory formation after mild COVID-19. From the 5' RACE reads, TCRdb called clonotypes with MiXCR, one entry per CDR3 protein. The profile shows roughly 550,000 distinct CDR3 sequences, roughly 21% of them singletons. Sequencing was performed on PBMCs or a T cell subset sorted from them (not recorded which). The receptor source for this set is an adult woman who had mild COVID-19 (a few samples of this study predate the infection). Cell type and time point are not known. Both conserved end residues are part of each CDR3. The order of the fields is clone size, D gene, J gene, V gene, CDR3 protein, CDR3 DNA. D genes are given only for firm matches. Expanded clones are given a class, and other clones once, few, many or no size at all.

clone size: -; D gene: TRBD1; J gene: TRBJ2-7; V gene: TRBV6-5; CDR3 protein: CASRGDRGLSYEQYF; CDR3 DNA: TGTGCCAGCAGGGGGGACAGGGGGCTCTCCTACGAGCAGTACTTC
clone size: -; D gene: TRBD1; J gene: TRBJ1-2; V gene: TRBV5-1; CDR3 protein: CASSATGTGANYGYTF; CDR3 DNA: TGCGCCAGCAGCGCCACCGGGACAGGGGCTAACTATGGCTACACCTTC
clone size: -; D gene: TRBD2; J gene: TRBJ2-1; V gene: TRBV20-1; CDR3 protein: CSARRREGPNEQFF; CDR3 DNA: TGCAGTGCTAGGAGGCGGGAGGGCCCCAATGAGCAGTTCTTC
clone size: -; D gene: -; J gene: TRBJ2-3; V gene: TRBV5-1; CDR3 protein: CASSRVGDSTDTQYF; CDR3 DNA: TGCGCCAGCAGCCGAGTGGGGGATAGCACAGATACGCAGTATTTT
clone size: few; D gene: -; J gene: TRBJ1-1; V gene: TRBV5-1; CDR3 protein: CASSTYGTSDKAFF; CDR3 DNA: TGCGCCAGCTCAACATACGGGACATCGGATAAGGCTTTCTTT
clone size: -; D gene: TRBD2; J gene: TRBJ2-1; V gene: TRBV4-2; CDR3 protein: CASSQEASGQKQFF; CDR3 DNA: TGTGCCAGCAGCCAAGAAGCTAGCGGGCAGAAGCAGTTCTTC
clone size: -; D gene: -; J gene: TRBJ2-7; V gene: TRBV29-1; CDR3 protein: CSVVVGAGEQYF; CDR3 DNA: TGCAGCGTTGTGGTAGGGGCAGGGGAGCAGTACTTC
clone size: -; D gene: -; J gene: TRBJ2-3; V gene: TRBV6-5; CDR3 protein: CASTNPVVNTQYF; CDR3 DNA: TGTGCCAGCACAAACCCGGTCGTAAATACGCAGTATTTT
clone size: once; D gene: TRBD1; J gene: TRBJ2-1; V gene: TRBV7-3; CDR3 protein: CASSSGTGVGEQFF; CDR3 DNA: TGTGCCAGCAGCTCCGGGACAGGGGTGGGTGAGCAGTTCTTC
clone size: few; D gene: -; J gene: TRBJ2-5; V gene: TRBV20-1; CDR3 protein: CSARDATLLEETQYF; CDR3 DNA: TGCAGTGCTAGAGATGCGACCCTGTTAGAAGAGACCCAGTACTTC